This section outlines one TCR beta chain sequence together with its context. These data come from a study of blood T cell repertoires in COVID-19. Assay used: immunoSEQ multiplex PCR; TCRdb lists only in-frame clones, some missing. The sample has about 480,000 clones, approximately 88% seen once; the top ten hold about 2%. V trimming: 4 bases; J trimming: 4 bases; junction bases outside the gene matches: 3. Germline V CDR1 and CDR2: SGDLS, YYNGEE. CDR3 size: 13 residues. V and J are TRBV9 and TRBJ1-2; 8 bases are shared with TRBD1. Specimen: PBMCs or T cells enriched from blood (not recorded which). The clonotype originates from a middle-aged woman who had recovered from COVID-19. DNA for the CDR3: TGTGCCAGCAGCCCGGACAGGGCCTATGGCTACACCTTC. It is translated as CASSPDRAYGYTF.